The source of this T cell receptor (beta chain) is a study of Ad26.COV2.S vaccination and SARS-CoV-2 variants. Across the study: Administration of Ad26.COV2.S was intramuscular, either once or twice 56 days apart. Study conclusions and caveats: A substantial breadth of spike-specific CD8+ and CD4+ T cell responses after vaccination has been reported. An underestimation of total T cell responses may have resulted from the TCR breadth and depth analyses.

Treatment noted: some 20 received Ad26.COV2.S at low or high dose, single or two shots; about 5 received placebo; per-sample allocation not given. Samples came from day 63 after the first vaccine or placebo injection. Per the germline V gene, CDR1 is LNHDA and CDR2 is SQIVND (reference sequence). Deletions cut 4 bases from V and 7 bases from J, with 13 bases between. CDR3 length: 13 amino acids. Profiled with immunoSEQ multiplex PCR; TCRdb holds only in-frame clones, not every one. Seen here are over 400,000 clones, roughly nine tenths observed once, and the top ten hold over 2%. Concerning this clone: Antigen: not known.

The chain carries TRBV19 and TRBJ2-5; TRBD1 or TRBD2 may be the D gene (6 bases each). Sequencing used peripheral blood, obtained in a trial of Ad26.COV2.S vaccine versus placebo. This sequence was found in a person between 18 and 59 years old who received the Ad26.COV2.S COVID-19 vaccine or a placebo. The CDR3 loop is CASSTPGGLTQYF. Written as DNA, the CDR3 is TGTGCCAGTAGTACTCCCGGGGGCCTGACCCAGTACTTC.